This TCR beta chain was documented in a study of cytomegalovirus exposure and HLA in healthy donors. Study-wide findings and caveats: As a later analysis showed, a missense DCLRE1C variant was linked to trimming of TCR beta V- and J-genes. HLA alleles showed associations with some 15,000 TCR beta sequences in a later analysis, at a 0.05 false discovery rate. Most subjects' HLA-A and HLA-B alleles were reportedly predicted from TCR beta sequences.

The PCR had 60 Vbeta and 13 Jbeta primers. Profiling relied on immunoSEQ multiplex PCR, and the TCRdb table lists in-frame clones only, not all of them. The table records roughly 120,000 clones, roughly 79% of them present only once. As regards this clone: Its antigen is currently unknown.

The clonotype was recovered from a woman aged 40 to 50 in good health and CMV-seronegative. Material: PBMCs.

The DNA of the CDR3 is TGTGCCAGCTCACCACTCCAGGGGGGTGAGCAGTTCTTC. Translated: CASSPLQGGEQFF. This sequence joins TRBV18 and TRBJ2-1, with a possible D match to TRBD1 (7 bases). Trimming left V 1 base short and J 9 bases short, with 10 bases between. Germline V gives CDR1 KGHSH, CDR2 LQKENI. This CDR3 region has 13 residues.